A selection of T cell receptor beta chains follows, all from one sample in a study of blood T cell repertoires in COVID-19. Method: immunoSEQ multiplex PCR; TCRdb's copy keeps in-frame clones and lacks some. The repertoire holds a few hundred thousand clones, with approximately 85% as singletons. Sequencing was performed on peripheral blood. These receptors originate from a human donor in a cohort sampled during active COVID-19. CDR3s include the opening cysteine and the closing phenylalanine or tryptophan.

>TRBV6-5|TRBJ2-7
CASSPSGFHEQYF
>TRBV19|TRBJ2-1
CASSIGLYNEQFF
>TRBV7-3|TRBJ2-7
CASSLEAIDYEQYF
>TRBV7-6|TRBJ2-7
CASSLGTTQRYEQYF
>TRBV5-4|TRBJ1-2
CASGGEGGNGYTF
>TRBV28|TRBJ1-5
CASSVFSGTGKDQPQHF
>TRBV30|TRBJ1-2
CAWSVNRGNLGYTF
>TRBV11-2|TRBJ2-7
CASSPRTGKFEQYF
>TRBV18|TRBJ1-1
CASSPYPGATTEAFF
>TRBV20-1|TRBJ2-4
CSAYRDIQYF
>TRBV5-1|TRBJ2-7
CASSLGGGFYEQYF
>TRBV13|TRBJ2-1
CASSLVKWTHNEQFF
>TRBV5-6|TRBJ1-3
CASSPKRGLQNTIYF
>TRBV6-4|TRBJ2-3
CASSRTTGKTDTQYF
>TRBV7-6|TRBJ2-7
CASSLLAGGFSEQYF
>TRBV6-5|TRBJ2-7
CASSPGQSYEQYF
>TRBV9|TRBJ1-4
CASSVAGDATNEKLFF
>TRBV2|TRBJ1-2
CASSENGLLGEGYTF
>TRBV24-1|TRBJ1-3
CATSAGAGNTIYF
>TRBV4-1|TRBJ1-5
CASSQAQDSNQPQHF
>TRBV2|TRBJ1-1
CASSGWDRGGAFF